What follows are 6 T cell receptor beta chains derived from one specimen sequenced in a study of T cell responses to AZD1222 COVID-19 vaccine. TCRdb's table, derived via immunoSEQ multiplex PCR, lists solely in-frame clones and lacks some. The sample shows some 110,000 clones, around 82% of them seen only once. The sample here was peripheral blood, taken on day 0 of AZD1222 vaccination. These receptors originate from an adult in good health.

The chain uses TRBV27 and TRBJ2-1, with 10 bases matching TRBD1. The V gene end was trimmed by 4 bases and the J gene end by 2 bases; junction bases not matched to a gene: 5. This CDR3 comprises 16 residues. The germline CDR1 and CDR2 sequences are MNHEY and SMNVEV (reference sequence). CDR3 in amino acids: CASSSRDRGAYNEQFF. Here the CDR3 DNA reads TGTGCCAGCAGTTCCCGGGACAGGGGAGCCTACAATGAGCAGTTCTTC.

The chain combines TRBV5-8 with TRBJ2-1; the D gene is possibly TRBD2 (6 bases). V lost 4 bases and J lost 7, with 21 bases in between. Germline assignment: CDR1 SGHTS and CDR2 YDEGEE. The CDR3 spans 16 residues. Here the CDR3 reads CASSQLRGIGKNEQFF. The CDR3 DNA reads as TGTGCCAGCAGCCAACTGCGGGGTATTGGGAAAAATGAGCAGTTCTTC.

V and J are TRBV7-9 and TRBJ1-2; D might be TRBD1 (5 bases). The CDR3 is 15 amino acids. Germline CDR1 and CDR2: SEHNR and FQNEAQ (reference sequence). V lost 5 bases, J lost 4 bases, and 17 bases lay in between. The CDR3: CASSPQVGRAYGYTF. For the CDR3, the DNA is TGTGCCAGCAGCCCACAGGTTGGGCGTGCCTATGGCTACACCTTC.

This clone was seen only a few times. The V gene is TRBV4-1, the J gene TRBJ1-1, with 7 bases that match TRBD1. In germline, CDR1 is MGHRA, CDR2 YSYEKL. The CDR3 extends over 14 amino acids. V lost 0 bases and J lost 4; bases outside the gene matches: 2. As DNA, the CDR3 is TGCGCCAGCAGCCAAGAGGGACAGCTCACTGAAGCTTTCTTT. The encoded protein is CASSQEGQLTEAFF.

This clone is a singleton in its sample. In nucleotides, the CDR3 is TGTGCCAGCACGGGGAACAGGGACTATGGCTACACCTTC. Protein sequence: CASTGNRDYGYTF. The chain has TRBV6-5 and TRBJ1-2; tentative D call: TRBD1 (6 bases). The germline V gene has CDR1 MNHEY and CDR2 SVGAGI. The CDR3 length is 13 residues. Trimming stripped 7 bases from V and 3 bases from J, with 12 bases between.

This chain uses TRBV6-5 with TRBJ1-2, with a weak D call TRBD1 (6 bases). With 10 bases removed from V and 4 bases from J, the gap between germline ends came to 22 bases. The germline V gene encodes CDR1 MNHEY and CDR2 SVGAGI. This CDR3 contains 15 residues. This chain's CDR3 is CAIYPGTSRRYGYTF. CDR3 nucleotide sequence: TGTGCCATCTACCCCGGGACATCACGTCGCTATGGCTACACCTTC.